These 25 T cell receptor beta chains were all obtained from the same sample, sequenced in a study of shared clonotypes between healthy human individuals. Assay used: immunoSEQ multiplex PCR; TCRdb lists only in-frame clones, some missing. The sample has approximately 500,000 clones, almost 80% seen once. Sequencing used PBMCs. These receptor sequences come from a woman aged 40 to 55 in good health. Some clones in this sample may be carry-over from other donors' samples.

CDR3 DNA: TGTGCCAGTAGCCCCGGGACAGGGTACGGTGGGGGAACCGGGGAGCTGTTTTTT. Translating it yields CASSPGTGYGGGTGELFF. The rearrangement uses TRBV19 and TRBJ2-2, with 9 nucleotides matching TRBD1. This CDR3 comprises 18 residues. Germline V gives CDR1 LNHDA, CDR2 SQIVND (reference sequence). Trimming removed 6 bases from V and 5 bases from J; junction bases left unmatched: 16.

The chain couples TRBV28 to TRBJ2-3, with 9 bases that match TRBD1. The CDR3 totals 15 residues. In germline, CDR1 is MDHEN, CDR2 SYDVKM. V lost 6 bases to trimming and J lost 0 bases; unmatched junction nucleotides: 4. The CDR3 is CASRTGGTSTDTQYF. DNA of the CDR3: TGTGCCAGCAGAACAGGGGGCACAAGCACAGATACGCAGTATTTT.

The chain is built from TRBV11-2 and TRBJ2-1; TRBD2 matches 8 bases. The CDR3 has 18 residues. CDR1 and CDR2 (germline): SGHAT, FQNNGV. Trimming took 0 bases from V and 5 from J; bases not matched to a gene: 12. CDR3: CASSLDLGGGRLHNEQFF. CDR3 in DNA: TGTGCCAGCAGCTTAGATCTGGGCGGGGGGCGCCTCCACAATGAGCAGTTCTTC.

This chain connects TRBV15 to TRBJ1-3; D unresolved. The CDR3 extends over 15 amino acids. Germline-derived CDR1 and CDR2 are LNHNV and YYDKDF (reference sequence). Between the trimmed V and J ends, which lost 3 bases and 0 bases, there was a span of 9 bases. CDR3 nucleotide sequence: TGTGCCACCAGCAGGTCAGGCGTCTCTGGAAACACCATATATTTT. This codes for CATSRSGVSGNTIYF.

The CDR3 sequence: CASSLAGAVAGVGEQYF. Here the CDR3 DNA reads TGTGCCAGCAGCTTGGCCGGAGCGGTAGCGGGAGTAGGCGAGCAGTACTTC. The V and J genes are TRBV5-4 and TRBJ2-7, with 9 bases that match TRBD2. The CDR3 has 17 residues. J was trimmed by 6 bases and V by 0 bases; bases with no gene match: 13. The V gene's germline CDR1 is SGHNT and CDR2 YYREEE (reference sequence).

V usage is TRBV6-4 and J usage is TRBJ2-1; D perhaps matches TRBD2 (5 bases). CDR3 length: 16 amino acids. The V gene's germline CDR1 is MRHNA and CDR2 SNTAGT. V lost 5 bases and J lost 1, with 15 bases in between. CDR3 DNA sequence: TGTGCCAGCAGTTACCCTCACGGAGGTTCCTACAATGAGCAGTTCTTC. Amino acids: CASSYPHGGSYNEQFF.

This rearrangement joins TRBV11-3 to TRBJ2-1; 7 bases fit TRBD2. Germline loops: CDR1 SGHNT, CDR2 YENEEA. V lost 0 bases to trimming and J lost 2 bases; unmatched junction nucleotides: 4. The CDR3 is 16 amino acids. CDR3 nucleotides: TGTGCCAGCAGCTTAGAGGGCGGGAGTCCCTACAATGAGCAGTTCTTC. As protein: CASSLEGGSPYNEQFF.

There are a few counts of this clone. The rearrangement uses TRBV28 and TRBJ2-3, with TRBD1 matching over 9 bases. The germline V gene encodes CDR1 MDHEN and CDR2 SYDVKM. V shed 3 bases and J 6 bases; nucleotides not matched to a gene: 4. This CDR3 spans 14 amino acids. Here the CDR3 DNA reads TGTGCCAGCAGTTTTACAGGGGGCCGGGATACGCAGTATTTT. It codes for CASSFTGGRDTQYF.

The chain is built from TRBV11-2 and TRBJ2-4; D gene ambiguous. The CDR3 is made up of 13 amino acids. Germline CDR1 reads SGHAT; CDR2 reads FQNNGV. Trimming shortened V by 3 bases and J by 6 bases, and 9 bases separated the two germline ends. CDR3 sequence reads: CASSFAVVNIQYF. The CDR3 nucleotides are TGTGCCAGCAGCTTCGCGGTAGTAAACATTCAGTACTTC.

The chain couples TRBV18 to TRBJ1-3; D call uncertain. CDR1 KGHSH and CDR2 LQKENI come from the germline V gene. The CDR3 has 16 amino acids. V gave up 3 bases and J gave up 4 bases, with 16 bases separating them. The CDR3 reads CASSPGNSRSGNTIYF. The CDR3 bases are TGTGCCAGCTCACCGGGGAATAGTCGATCCGGAAACACCATATATTTT.

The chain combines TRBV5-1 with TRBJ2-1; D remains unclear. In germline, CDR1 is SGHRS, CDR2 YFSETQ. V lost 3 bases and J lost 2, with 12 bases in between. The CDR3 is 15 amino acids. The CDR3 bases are TGCGCCAGCAGCTACCCACCGGGCGCCTACAATGAGCAGTTCTTC. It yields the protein CASSYPPGAYNEQFF.

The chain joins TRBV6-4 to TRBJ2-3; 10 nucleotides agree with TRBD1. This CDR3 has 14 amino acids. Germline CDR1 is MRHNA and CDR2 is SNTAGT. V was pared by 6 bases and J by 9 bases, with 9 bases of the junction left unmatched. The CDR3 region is CASSYTPDRGTQYF. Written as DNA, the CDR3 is TGTGCCAGCAGCTACACCCCGGACAGGGGGACGCAGTATTTT.

The CDR3 DNA sequence: TGTGCCAGCAGTGCCACCTCCCTCCGCAGCATGGGCAGGGCCGGGGGGAAACTGTTTTTT. Protein sequence: CASSATSLRSMGRAGGKLFF. This chain connects TRBV27 to TRBJ1-4; a weak D match, TRBD1 (5 bases). V was clipped by 5 bases and J by 11 bases, with 36 bases between them. Germline assignment: CDR1 MNHEY and CDR2 SMNVEV (reference sequence). This CDR3 region has 20 residues.

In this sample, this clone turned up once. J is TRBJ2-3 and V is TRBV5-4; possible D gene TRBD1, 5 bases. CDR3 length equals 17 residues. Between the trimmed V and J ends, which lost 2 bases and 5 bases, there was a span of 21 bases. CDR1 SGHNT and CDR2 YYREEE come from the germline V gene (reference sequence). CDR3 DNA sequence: TGTGCCAGCAGCTTTCTCCGTGGAGAAGGGGTGGGAGATACGCAGTATTTT. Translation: CASSFLRGEGVGDTQYF.

The CDR3 region has the DNA TGTGCCAGCAAAGAGGGACGGACCGGGCTCGAGACCCAGTACTTC. Its translation: CASKEGRTGLETQYF. The J gene is TRBJ2-5, the V gene TRBV6-5, with D perhaps matching TRBD1 or TRBD2 (5 bases each). The V and J ends lost 7 bases and 5 bases respectively, with 20 bases between them. CDR1 and CDR2 from the germline V gene are MNHEY and SVGAGI. The CDR3 covers 15 residues.

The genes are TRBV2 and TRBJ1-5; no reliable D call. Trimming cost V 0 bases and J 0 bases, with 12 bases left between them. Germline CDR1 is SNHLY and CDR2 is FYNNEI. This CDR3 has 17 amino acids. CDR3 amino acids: CASSEANSPNSNQPQHF. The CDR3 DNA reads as TGTGCCAGCAGTGAAGCAAACAGCCCTAATAGCAATCAGCCCCAGCATTTT. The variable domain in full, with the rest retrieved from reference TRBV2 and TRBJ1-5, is EPEVTQTPSHQVTQMGQEVILRCVPISNHLYFYWYRQILGQKVEFLVSFYNNEISEKSEIFDDQFSVERPDGSNFTLKIRSTKLEDSAMYFCASSEANSPNSNQPQHFGDGTRLSIL.

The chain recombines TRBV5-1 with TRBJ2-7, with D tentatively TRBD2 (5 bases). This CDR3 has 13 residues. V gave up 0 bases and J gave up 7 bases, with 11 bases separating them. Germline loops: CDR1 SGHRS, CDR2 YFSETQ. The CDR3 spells CASSLALEGEQYF. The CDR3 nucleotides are TGCGCCAGCAGCTTGGCCTTAGAGGGAGAGCAGTACTTC.

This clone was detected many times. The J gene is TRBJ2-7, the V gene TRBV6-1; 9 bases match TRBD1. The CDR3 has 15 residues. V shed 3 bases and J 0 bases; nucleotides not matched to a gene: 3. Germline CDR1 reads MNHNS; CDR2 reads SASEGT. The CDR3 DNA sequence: TGTGCCAGCAGTGAGAAGACAGGGGGCTCCTACGAGCAGTACTTC. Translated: CASSEKTGGSYEQYF.

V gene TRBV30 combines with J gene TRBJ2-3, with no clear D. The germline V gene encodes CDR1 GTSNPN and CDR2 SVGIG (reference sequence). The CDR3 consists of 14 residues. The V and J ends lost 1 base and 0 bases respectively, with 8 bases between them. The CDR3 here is CAWSASLSTDTQYF. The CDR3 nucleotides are TGTGCCTGGAGTGCGAGTCTGAGCACAGATACGCAGTATTTT.

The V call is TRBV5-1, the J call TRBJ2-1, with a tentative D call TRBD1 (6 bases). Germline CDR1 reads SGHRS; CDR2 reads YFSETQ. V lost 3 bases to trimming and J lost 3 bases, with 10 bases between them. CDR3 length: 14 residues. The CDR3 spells CASSSTGDYNEQFF. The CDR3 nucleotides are TGCGCCAGCAGCTCGACAGGAGACTACAATGAGCAGTTCTTC.

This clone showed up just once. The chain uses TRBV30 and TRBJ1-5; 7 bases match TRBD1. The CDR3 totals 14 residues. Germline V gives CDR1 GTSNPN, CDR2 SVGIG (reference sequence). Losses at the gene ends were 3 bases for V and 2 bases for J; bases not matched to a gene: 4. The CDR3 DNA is TGTGCCTGGAGCTATGGGACAGGCAATCAGCCCCAGCATTTT. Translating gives CAWSYGTGNQPQHF.

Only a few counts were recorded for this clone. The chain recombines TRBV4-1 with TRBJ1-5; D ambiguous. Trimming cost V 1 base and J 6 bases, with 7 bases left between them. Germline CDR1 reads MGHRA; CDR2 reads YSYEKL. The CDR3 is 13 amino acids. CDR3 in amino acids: CASSQAVFQPQHF. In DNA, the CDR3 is TGCGCCAGCAGCCAAGCTGTGTTTCAGCCCCAGCATTTT.

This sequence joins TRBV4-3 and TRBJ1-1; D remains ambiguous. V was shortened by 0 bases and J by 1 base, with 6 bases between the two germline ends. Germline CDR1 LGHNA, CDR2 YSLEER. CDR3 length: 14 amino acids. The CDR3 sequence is CASSQDLGNTEAFF. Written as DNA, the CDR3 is TGCGCCAGCAGCCAAGATCTGGGGAACACTGAAGCTTTCTTT.

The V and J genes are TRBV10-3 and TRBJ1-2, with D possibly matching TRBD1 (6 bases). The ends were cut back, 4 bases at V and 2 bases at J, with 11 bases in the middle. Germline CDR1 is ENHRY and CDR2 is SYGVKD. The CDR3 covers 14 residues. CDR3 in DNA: TGTGCCATCAGTGCCCGGGACACAAACTATGGCTACACCTTC. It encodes CAISARDTNYGYTF.

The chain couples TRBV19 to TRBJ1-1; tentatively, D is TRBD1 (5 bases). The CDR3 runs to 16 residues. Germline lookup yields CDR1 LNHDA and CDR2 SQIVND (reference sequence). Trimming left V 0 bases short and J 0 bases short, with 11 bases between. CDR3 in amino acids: CASSIERGPLNTEAFF. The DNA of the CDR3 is TGTGCCAGTAGTATAGAAAGGGGTCCCTTGAACACTGAAGCTTTCTTT.